The 27 T cell receptor beta chains below were found in one sample sequenced in a study of cytomegalovirus exposure and HLA in healthy donors. PCR was performed using 60 Vbeta and 13 Jbeta primers. TCRdb's table, derived via immunoSEQ multiplex PCR, lists solely in-frame clones and lacks some. The sample includes some 94,000 clones, roughly 70% of them seen just once. What was sequenced was PBMCs. The source of these receptors is a man aged 50 to 60 in good health and CMV-seronegative.

This clone came up once. The chain carries TRBV18 and TRBJ2-5; TRBD1 matches 7 bases. In germline, CDR1 is KGHSH, CDR2 LQKENI. CDR3 length: 14 residues. V was pared by 3 bases and J by 2 bases, with 3 bases of the junction left unmatched. This CDR3 is CASSPPGQQETQYF. The CDR3 bases are TGTGCCAGCTCACCTCCGGGACAGCAAGAGACCCAGTACTTC.

This rearrangement joins TRBV21-1 to TRBJ1-4; the table calls TRBD1, which could not be checked here. TRBV21-1 is a known pseudogene. This CDR3 is built from 10 residues. The CDR3 region is CSQVDEKLFF. For the CDR3, the DNA is TGTTCCCAGGTTGACGAAAAACTGTTTTTT.

The chain has TRBV27 and TRBJ1-1; 8 positions agree with TRBD1. Germline V CDR1 and CDR2: MNHEY, SMNVEV (reference sequence). The junction had 4 bases not matched to a gene; V was cut back by 6 bases and J by 7 bases. The CDR3 has 12 amino acids. The CDR3 is CASRRQGLEAFF. The CDR3 DNA is TGTGCCAGCAGAAGACAGGGGCTTGAAGCTTTCTTT.

The V call is TRBV7-9, the J call TRBJ1-1; 7 positions agree with TRBD1. Germline values: CDR1 SEHNR, CDR2 FQNEAQ (reference sequence). V trimming: 7 bases; J trimming: 5 bases; junction bases outside the gene matches: 7. The CDR3 spans 13 residues. As DNA, the CDR3 is TGTGCCAGCAAGGAGACAGGGACAACTGAAGCTTTCTTT. The encoded protein is CASKETGTTEAFF. Drawing the rest from reference TRBV7-9 and TRBJ1-1, the complete variable domain is DTGVSQNPRHKITKRGQNVTFRCDPISEHNRLYWYRQTLGQGPEFLTYFQNEAQLEKSRLLSDRFSAERPKGSFSTLEIQRTEQGDSAMYLCASKETGTTEAFFGQGTRLTVV.

V usage is TRBV2 and J usage is TRBJ1-2; no reliable D call. The CDR3 extends over 13 amino acids. Between the trimmed V and J ends, which lost 0 bases and 4 bases, there was a span of 6 bases. The germline gives CDR1 SNHLY, CDR2 FYNNEI. CDR3 DNA sequence: TGTGCCAGCAGTGAAGCGGGCAGCTATGGCTACACCTTC. Its translation is CASSEAGSYGYTF.

As regards this clone: Additional DNA sequences in this sample encode the identical CDR3. The genes are TRBV29-1 and TRBJ1-4, with D uncertain. CDR3 size: 13 residues. The germline V gene has CDR1 SQVTM and CDR2 ANQGSEA. The V and J ends lost 7 bases and 0 bases respectively, with 9 bases between them. CDR3 sequence reads: CSGKSATNEKLFF. In DNA form, the CDR3 reads TGCAGCGGAAAGAGTGCAACTAATGAAAAACTGTTTTTT.

The rearrangement uses TRBV7-8 and TRBJ1-6, with D uncertain. V lost 0 bases and J lost 7, with 16 bases in between. The CDR3 is made up of 17 amino acids. CDR1 is SGHVS, CDR2 FQNEAQ, per germline. The CDR3 DNA reads TGTGCCAGCAGCTTAGCCCACTCTGGGGAGTGGAATTCACCCCTCCACTTT. It specifies CASSLAHSGEWNSPLHF.

The chain employs TRBV6-1 and TRBJ2-3; TRBD2 agrees at 10 bases. J was trimmed by 1 base and V by 6 bases; bases with no gene match: 4. Germline lookup yields CDR1 MNHNS and CDR2 SASEGT. The CDR3 contains 15 residues. CDR3 DNA: TGTGCCAGCAGGAGCGGGGGGGCCCGCACAGATACGCAGTATTTT. This sequence encodes CASRSGGARTDTQYF.

The chain is built from TRBV7-2 and TRBJ2-6, with 8 bases fitting TRBD1. Looked up from germline, CDR1 is SGHTA and CDR2 is FQGNSA. V was pared by 2 bases and J by 0 bases, with 0 bases of the junction left unmatched. The CDR3 is 16 residues long. The DNA for the CDR3 is TGTGCCAGCAGCTTACAGGGGGCCTCTGGGGCCAACGTCCTGACTTTC. Protein: CASSLQGASGANVLTF.

The chain has TRBV14 and TRBJ1-1, with D maybe TRBD1 (6 bases). Per germline, CDR1 SGHDN and CDR2 FVKESK. V gave up 4 bases and J gave up 0 bases, with 15 bases separating them. The CDR3 spans 16 residues. In nucleotides, the CDR3 is TGTGCCAGCAGCCCCAAATACAGGGTTGTGAACACTGAAGCTTTCTTT. It translates to CASSPKYRVVNTEAFF.

The chain has TRBV5-1 and TRBJ2-3; tentatively, D is TRBD2 (6 bases). The ends were cut back, 0 bases at V and 2 bases at J, with 16 bases in the middle. Germline-derived CDR1 and CDR2 are SGHRS and YFSETQ. The CDR3 totals 17 residues. The CDR3 DNA reads as TGCGCCAGCAGCTTGGCCATAACATTAGCGGACACAGATACGCAGTATTTT. This codes for CASSLAITLADTDTQYF.

The rearrangement joins TRBV11-2 to TRBJ2-1, with TRBD2 matching 10 bases. The CDR3 sequence is 19 residues long. CDR1 and CDR2 from the germline V gene are SGHAT and FQNNGV. V trimming: 1 base; J trimming: 6 bases; junction bases outside the gene matches: 15. The CDR3 reads CASSLVSGASGGEVNEQFF. The CDR3 DNA sequence: TGTGCCAGCAGCTTAGTTTCGGGGGCTAGCGGGGGAGAAGTCAATGAGCAGTTCTTC.

This chain connects TRBV9 to TRBJ2-3; D unclear. The CDR3 runs 12 residues. The germline V gene has CDR1 SGDLS and CDR2 YYNGEE. Deletions cut 0 bases from V and 4 bases from J, with 3 bases between. This CDR3 reads CASSVGPDTQYF. In DNA form, the CDR3 reads TGTGCCAGCAGCGTAGGGCCAGATACGCAGTATTTT.

The chain employs TRBV4-1 and TRBJ1-6; D not certain. Per germline, CDR1 MGHRA and CDR2 YSYEKL. The CDR3 is made up of 18 amino acids. V gave up 4 bases and J gave up 1 base, with 17 bases separating them. The CDR3 sequence is CASSRLYGEQSYNSPLHF. The DNA of the CDR3 is TGCGCCAGCAGCCGATTATACGGGGAGCAGTCCTATAATTCACCCCTCCACTTT.

The chain links TRBV5-1 to TRBJ2-7; D not certain. This CDR3 region has 14 residues. Germline V lookup: CDR1 SGHRS, CDR2 YFSETQ. Deletions cut 2 bases from V and 3 bases from J, with 12 bases between. As DNA, the CDR3 is TGCGCCAGCAGCTTTCATGGGCAGCACTACGAGCAGTACTTC. Translation gives CASSFHGQHYEQYF.

Written as DNA, the CDR3 is TGTGCCAGCAGTTACCCGACAGGGACGCGAGAGACCCAGTACTTC. Its protein product is CASSYPTGTRETQYF. This chain connects TRBV6-6 to TRBJ2-5, with 7 bases identical to TRBD1. The CDR3 has 15 residues. Trimming took 2 bases from V and 4 from J; bases not matched to a gene: 7. The germline V gene has CDR1 MNHNY and CDR2 SVGAGI (reference sequence).

This chain joins TRBV5-4 and TRBJ2-5; D is possibly TRBD1 (6 bases). Trimming removed 3 bases at V and 1 base at J, with 10 bases between. The germline gives CDR1 SGHNT, CDR2 YYREEE (reference sequence). This CDR3 contains 14 residues. CDR3 region: CASSYGQIQETQYF. The CDR3 DNA reads TGTGCCAGCAGCTACGGACAGATCCAAGAGACCCAGTACTTC.

The V call is TRBV9, the J call TRBJ1-2; 8 bases match TRBD1. V dropped 3 bases and J dropped 2; count of bases not matched to a gene: 3. The CDR3 sequence is 14 residues long. Germline V gene lookup returns CDR1 SGDLS and CDR2 YYNGEE. CDR3 sequence (DNA): TGTGCCAGCAGCGCCGGACAGGGCAACTATGGCTACACCTTC. Translated, it gives CASSAGQGNYGYTF.

The chain recombines TRBV6-5 with TRBJ1-3, with D tentatively TRBD1 (6 bases). Germline loops: CDR1 MNHEY, CDR2 SVGAGI. Trimming left V 6 bases short and J 2 bases short, with 14 bases between. CDR3 length equals 15 residues. The CDR3 coding sequence is TGTGCCAGCAGGTCCGCGGGGGGCGCTGGAAACACCATATATTTT. This codes for CASRSAGGAGNTIYF.

V gene TRBV18 combines with J gene TRBJ2-1; D perhaps matches TRBD1 (5 bases). CDR3 length: 13 amino acids. Trimming took off 8 bases at V and 7 bases at J, with 15 bases between the two ends. CDR1 is KGHSH, CDR2 LQKENI, per germline. This CDR3 is CASGQSRENEQFF. The CDR3 bases are TGTGCCAGCGGTCAAAGCAGGGAAAATGAGCAGTTCTTC.

The gene calls are TRBV7-2 and TRBJ2-7; 7 bases are shared with TRBD2. V shed 5 bases, J shed 0 bases, and the junction held 7 bases outside the gene matches. Germline V gene lookup returns CDR1 SGHTA and CDR2 FQGNSA. The CDR3 is made up of 15 amino acids. The CDR3 DNA follows: TGTGCCAGCAGCCCCCTGAGCGGGGACTCCTACGAGCAGTACTTC. Its translation: CASSPLSGDSYEQYF.

The genes are TRBV7-9 and TRBJ1-5, with 8 bases that match TRBD1. Germline CDR1 and CDR2: SEHNR and FQNEAQ (reference sequence). This CDR3 is 12 amino acids long. Trimming cost V 8 bases and J 5 bases; bases outside gene matches: 2. In DNA, the CDR3 is TGTGCCAGCGGGACAGGTGATCAGCCCCAGCATTTT. It encodes CASGTGDQPQHF.

The chain carries TRBV7-7 and TRBJ2-5; 7 bases agree with TRBD2. Germline CDR1 and CDR2: SSHAT and FNYEAQ (reference sequence). CDR3 length: 11 residues. CDR3 bases: TGTGCAAGCGGGGAGGGCGTGACCCAGTACTTC. This sequence encodes CASGEGVTQYF.

The chain couples TRBV27 to TRBJ1-2; 8 nucleotides agree with TRBD1. This CDR3 region has 14 residues. After removal of 6 bases from V and 3 bases from J, the junction contained 6 bases not matched to a gene. Germline V CDR1 and CDR2: MNHEY, SMNVEV (reference sequence). The CDR3 loop is CASRRTGLHYGYTF. The CDR3 DNA reads as TGTGCCAGCAGACGGACAGGGCTACACTATGGCTACACCTTC.

This rearrangement joins TRBV28 to TRBJ1-6; tentatively, D is TRBD1 (5 bases). CDR1 is MDHEN and CDR2 is SYDVKM in the germline V gene. Deletions cut 6 bases from V and 5 bases from J, with 17 bases between. CDR3 length: 16 amino acids. The CDR3 DNA reads as TGTGCCAGCAGGTTTATTGGGGCAGCGCATAATTCACCCCTCCACTTT. Its translation is CASRFIGAAHNSPLHF.

The rearrangement uses TRBV10-3 and TRBJ2-5; 7 bases map to TRBD1. The CDR3 sequence is 13 residues long. Unmatched junction bases numbered 5, after V lost 5 bases and J lost 5 bases. Germline V gene sequence: CDR1 ENHRY, CDR2 SYGVKD. CDR3 nucleotide sequence: TGTGCCATCAGTTTACAGGGGAAGGAGACCCAGTACTTC. This gives the protein CAISLQGKETQYF.

The rearrangement links TRBV4-2 to TRBJ2-1, with a possible D match to TRBD2 (7 bases). The CDR3 consists of 17 residues. Trimming took 1 base from V and 9 from J, leaving 22 bases between them. The V gene's germline CDR1 is LGHNA and CDR2 YNFKEQ. Written as DNA, the CDR3 is TGTGCCAGCAGCCAAGCCCTAACCCGAGGGGGGGCGGCTGAGCAGTTCTTC. Translating gives CASSQALTRGGAAEQFF.